This T cell receptor beta chain was observed in a study of long-term antiretroviral therapy in people with HIV. Running of the v3.0 immunoSEQ assay took place at survey level. Data came from immunoSEQ multiplex PCR; TCRdb stores just in-frame clones and leaves some out. The sample consists of approximately 36,000 clones, over 70% of them appearing once. Points on this clone: The antigen is not known.

Study-level findings and limits: Clonal populations expanded prior to ART predominated within the repertoire at all time points. Repertoires from HIV showed CDR3 length ranges narrower than those of controls.

The material was unsorted PBMCs, obtained 0.6 years after starting antiretroviral therapy. The source of this sequence is a man aged 18 to 30 with HIV.

CDR3 sequence (DNA): TGCGCCAGCAGCCAAGGGGATTTCCTGCGGGGCACTGAAGCTTTCTTT. It encodes CASSQGDFLRGTEAFF. The chain joins TRBV4-3 to TRBJ1-1, with unresolved D. Looked up from germline, CDR1 is LGHNA and CDR2 is YSLEER. V gave up 1 base and J gave up 4 bases, with 16 bases separating them. CDR3 length: 16 amino acids.